The 26 T cell receptor beta chains below all came from one sample that was sequenced in a study of T cell repertoires in cytomegalovirus infection. TCRdb recomputed calls from the reads with MiXCR, one row per CDR3 protein. The sample holds a few hundred thousand distinct CDR3 sequences; 17% are singletons and the top ten take roughly 50%. Material: CD8+ T cells from PBMCs. These receptors all stem from a human donor in good health (CMV status not recorded). Some clones in this sample may be carry-over from other donors' samples.

This clonotype was seen a handful of times. The chain uses TRBV4-1 and TRBJ2-3, with D perhaps TRBD1 (6 bases). CDR3 length equals 16 residues. V gave up 3 bases and J gave up 2 bases, with 15 bases separating them. The germline CDR1 and CDR2 sequences are MGHRA and YSYEKL. CDR3 DNA: TGCGCCAGCAGCCAGCGACAGGCGTGGGACACAGATACGCAGTATTTT. This sequence encodes CASSQRQAWDTDTQYF.

The chain combines TRBV20-1 with TRBJ2-1; 9 bases are a match to TRBD2. Germline CDR1 reads DFQATT; CDR2 reads SNEGSKA (reference sequence). The CDR3 is made up of 13 amino acids. V dropped 4 bases and J dropped 6; count of bases not matched to a gene: 4. CDR3 nucleotides: TGCAGTGCTACAGCGGGGGGCCTCAATGAGCAGTTCTTC. It is translated as CSATAGGLNEQFF.

The V and J genes are TRBV24-1 and TRBJ1-2; TRBD1 might be the D (5 bases). This CDR3 contains 16 residues. With 4 bases removed from V and 7 bases from J, the gap between germline ends came to 21 bases. Looked up from germline, CDR1 is KGHDR and CDR2 is SFDVKD. CDR3 bases: TGTGCCACCAGTGACCGCGACAGTAAAGCCTTTGGTGGCTACACCTTC. This translates into CATSDRDSKAFGGYTF.

This clonotype was counted a few times. This chain joins TRBV11-2 and TRBJ2-4; 7 bases fit TRBD1. V shed 7 bases and J 5 bases; nucleotides not matched to a gene: 5. The germline V gene encodes CDR1 SGHAT and CDR2 FQNNGV. CDR3 length: 13 residues. CDR3 in amino acids: CASMGQPENIQYF. In nucleotides, the CDR3 is TGTGCCAGCATGGGACAGCCCGAAAACATTCAGTACTTC.

As DNA, the CDR3 is TGTGCCAGCAGTACGGGACTAGCGGCAAACTCCGGGGAGCTGTTTTTT. Protein: CASSTGLAANSGELFF. The chain employs TRBV12-3 or TRBV12-4 and TRBJ2-2, with TRBD2 matching 11 bases. The ends lost 5 bases at V and 6 bases at J; junction bases unmatched: 8. The CDR3 extends over 16 amino acids.

The chain is built from TRBV27 and TRBJ2-3, with 7 bases that match TRBD1. The junction had 6 bases not matched to a gene; V was cut back by 6 bases and J by 0 bases. This CDR3 contains 15 residues. Germline values: CDR1 MNHEY, CDR2 SMNVEV (reference sequence). This chain's CDR3 is CASRPRGSSTDTQYF. CDR3 in DNA: TGTGCCAGCAGACCCAGGGGGTCGAGCACAGATACGCAGTATTTT.

The V gene is TRBV7-9, the J gene TRBJ2-3; TRBD1 is a possible D gene (5 bases). The V gene lost 3 bases and the J gene lost 4 bases, with 14 bases spanning the gap. The CDR3 contains 15 residues. CDR1 SEHNR and CDR2 FQNEAQ come from the germline V gene (reference sequence). The CDR3 DNA is TGTGCCAGCAGCTTGACAACAACAGGATCAGATACGCAGTATTTT. It encodes CASSLTTTGSDTQYF. Supplemented by reference TRBV7-9 and TRBJ2-3, the full variable domain reads DTGVSQNPRHKITKRGQNVTFRCDPISEHNRLYWYRQTLGQGPEFLTYFQNEAQLEKSRLLSDRFSAERPKGSFSTLEIQRTEQGDSAMYLCASSLTTTGSDTQYFGPGTRLTVL.

CDR3 DNA: TGTGCCAGCAGCCAAGAAAGCTCAATGGGTTCACCCCTCCACTTT. Translated: CASSQESSMGSPLHF. The J gene is TRBJ1-6, the V gene TRBV4-2, with D hard to call. The CDR3 covers 15 residues. Trimming took 0 bases from V and 9 from J, leaving 12 bases between them. Germline V gives CDR1 LGHNA, CDR2 YNFKEQ.

This clonotype was recorded many times. The chain combines TRBV4-2 with TRBJ1-4; 7 bases line up with TRBD1. The V gene end was trimmed by 1 base and the J gene end by 8 bases; junction bases not matched to a gene: 4. The CDR3 is 14 residues long. Germline V gene lookup returns CDR1 LGHNA and CDR2 YNFKEQ. The DNA for the CDR3 is TGTGCCAGCAGCCAAGCGGCAGGGGGAGAAAAACTGTTTTTT. Residues: CASSQAAGGEKLFF.

The rearrangement uses TRBV5-5 and TRBJ1-2; 9 bases line up with TRBD1. After removal of 4 bases from V and 0 bases from J, the junction contained 4 bases not matched to a gene. The CDR3 is 15 residues long. Germline-derived CDR1 and CDR2 are SGHKS and YYEKEE (reference sequence). CDR3 region: CASSPGTGSNYGYTF. In DNA form, the CDR3 reads TGTGCCAGCAGCCCTGGGACAGGGTCTAACTATGGCTACACCTTC.

This chain links TRBV6-5 with TRBJ2-5; D is uncertain. This CDR3 is built from 18 residues. CDR1 and CDR2 from the germline V gene are MNHEY and SVGAGI. V lost 2 bases and J lost 1, with 20 bases in between. The chain's CDR3 is CASSYTHPATGPQETQYF. The CDR3 DNA sequence: TGTGCCAGCAGTTACACACACCCCGCTACGGGCCCCCAAGAGACCCAGTACTTC.

The chain carries TRBV29-1 and TRBJ1-2; D call uncertain. With 1 base removed from V and 5 bases from J, the gap between germline ends came to 5 bases. The CDR3 covers 11 residues. Per the germline V gene, CDR1 is SQVTM and CDR2 is ANQGSEA. The CDR3, as DNA: TGCAGCGTTGAAGTGGGATATGGCTACACCTTC. Amino acids: CSVEVGYGYTF.

This clonotype was seen ten or more times. Germline and junction disagree at one end, which may indicate a read error. The chain combines TRBV7-7 with TRBJ2-5, with D possibly TRBD1 on 5 matching bases. The CDR3 covers 15 residues. Germline CDR1 SSHAT, CDR2 FNYEAQ (reference sequence). The CDR3 region is CASSLGQGWGETQYF. CDR3 bases: TGTGCTAGCAGCTTAGGGCAGGGTTGGGGAGAGACCCAGTACTTC.

The J gene is TRBJ2-3, the V gene TRBV29-1; D unclear. Germline lookup yields CDR1 SQVTM and CDR2 ANQGSEA. The CDR3 length is 18 residues. The ends were cut back, 2 bases at V and 2 bases at J, with 23 bases in the middle. CDR3 residues: CSVEIWVGLSRNTDTQYF. CDR3 nucleotide sequence: TGCAGCGTTGAAATCTGGGTTGGTTTATCACGGAACACAGATACGCAGTATTTT.

As for this clonotype: This may stem from a read error, because a much larger clone lies one nucleotide away. The chain has TRBV7-2 and TRBJ1-1; D gene ambiguous. CDR3 size: 15 residues. Germline V gene sequence: CDR1 SGHTA, CDR2 FQGNSA. V dropped 1 base and J dropped 2 bases, with 11 bases sitting between them. The CDR3 reads CASSLGDISNTEAFF. In DNA, the CDR3 is TGTGCCAGCAGCTTAGGGGATATCAGTAACACTGAAGCTTTCTTT.

In regard to this clonotype: The junction departs from the called germline gene at one end, perhaps through a read error. V is TRBV15 and J is TRBJ2-1; TRBD2 might be the D (5 bases). The CDR3 loop spans 17 amino acids. CDR1 is LNHNV and CDR2 is YYDKDF in the germline V gene (reference sequence). CDR3 bases: TGTGCCACCAGCAGAGATCGCCCGGGGAAGACTTACAATGTGCAGTTCTTC. Translating it yields CATSRDRPGKTYNVQFF.

This clonotype was counted many times. The chain joins TRBV28 to TRBJ1-3; D not resolved. This CDR3 has 15 amino acids. Germline V gene sequence: CDR1 MDHEN, CDR2 SYDVKM. The ends were cut back, 2 bases at V and 0 bases at J, with 8 bases in the middle. This CDR3 reads CASSLGSSSGNTIYF. DNA of the CDR3: TGTGCCAGCAGTTTAGGGAGTAGCTCTGGAAACACCATATATTTT.

This clonotype was seen a handful of times. V and J are TRBV6-2 or TRBV6-3 and TRBJ1-1; 8 bases are a match to TRBD1. CDR1 is MNHEY and CDR2 is SVGEGT in the germline V gene. J lost 5 bases, V lost 8 bases, and 16 bases had no gene match. CDR3 length: 16 residues. The CDR3 DNA sequence: TGTGCCAGCGCTCGCTCGATTGGGCAGGGGGCAACTGAAGCTTTCTTT. This codes for CASARSIGQGATEAFF.

The chain combines TRBV15 with TRBJ1-2; D is possibly TRBD1 (6 bases). This CDR3 spans 14 amino acids. The ends were cut back, 8 bases at V and 8 bases at J, with 21 bases in the middle. CDR1 and CDR2 from the germline V gene are LNHNV and YYDKDF (reference sequence). The chain's CDR3 is CATHRSGTLIGYTF. CDR3 DNA: TGTGCCACCCACCGTTCCGGGACATTAATAGGCTACACCTTC.

CDR3 in DNA: TGTGCCAGCGAAGAGGGGGTCGGAAACACCATATATTTT. Translation: CASEEGVGNTIYF. The gene calls are TRBV7-9 and TRBJ1-3; possible D gene TRBD1, 6 bases. Germline V gene lookup returns CDR1 SEHNR and CDR2 FQNEAQ (reference sequence). CDR3 length: 13 amino acids. Trimming shortened V by 8 bases and J by 4 bases, and 12 bases separated the two germline ends.

The chain couples TRBV11-3 to TRBJ2-1, with TRBD2 matching over 10 bases. The CDR3 length is 15 residues. J gave up 7 bases and V 7 bases, and 10 bases lay outside the gene matches. Germline CDR1 SGHNT, CDR2 YENEEA. The CDR3 DNA reads TGTGCCAGCACCCCCAGCGGGGGGGCAGAGAATGAGCAGTTCTTC. Its translation: CASTPSGGAENEQFF. The complete variable domain, with remaining parts taken from reference TRBV11-3 and TRBJ2-1, reads EAGVVQSPRYKIIEKKQPVAFWCNPISGHNTLYWYLQNLGQGPELLIRYENEEAVDDSQLPKDRFSAERLKGVDSTLKIQPAELGDSAVYLCASTPSGGAENEQFFGPGTRLTVL.

V gene TRBV6-1 combines with J gene TRBJ2-1, with D perhaps TRBD2 (6 bases). V was clipped by 6 bases and J by 5 bases, with 17 bases between them. The length of the CDR3 is 15 residues. The germline CDR1 and CDR2 sequences are MNHNS and SASEGT. The CDR3 sequence is CASRNGGEADNEQFF. The CDR3 region has the DNA TGTGCCAGCAGAAACGGAGGGGAAGCTGACAATGAGCAGTTCTTC.

The CDR3 spells CASSYSPSGGVPREQYF. DNA of the CDR3: TGTGCCAGCAGTTACTCACCGTCCGGAGGCGTGCCCAGGGAGCAGTACTTC. V and J are TRBV6-6 and TRBJ2-7, with D maybe TRBD2 (5 bases). V was cut by 0 bases and J by 7 bases, with 22 bases left in between. CDR3 length: 17 residues. Germline V gives CDR1 MNHNY, CDR2 SVGAGI (reference sequence).

V gene TRBV19 combines with J gene TRBJ2-1, with TRBD2 matching over 9 bases. V dropped 6 bases and J dropped 4; count of bases not matched to a gene: 10. The CDR3 covers 16 residues. CDR1 and CDR2 (germline): LNHDA, SQIVND (reference sequence). CDR3 nucleotide sequence: TGTGCCAGTAGAGTCGGCGGGGGGGTTGCGTACAATGAGCAGTTCTTC. This sequence encodes CASRVGGGVAYNEQFF.

J is TRBJ1-5 and V is TRBV6-2 or TRBV6-3; 12 bases agree with TRBD1. The CDR3 loop spans 17 amino acids. V lost 10 bases, J lost 4 bases, and 14 bases stayed unmatched. Germline-derived CDR1 and CDR2 are MNHEY and SVGEGT. CDR3 nucleotide sequence: TGTGCCACGAAATCCGGGACAGGGGGCTCGGGAAATCAGCCCCAGCATTTT. Its protein is CATKSGTGGSGNQPQHF.

This clonotype appeared a few times. This sequence joins TRBV6-2 or TRBV6-3 and TRBJ1-2; D gene uncertain. The germline V gene encodes CDR1 MNHEY and CDR2 SVGEGT. V was shortened by 0 bases and J by 4 bases, with 6 bases between the two germline ends. This CDR3 has 13 amino acids. The CDR3 DNA reads as TGTGCCAGCAGTTACTCATCCACCTATGGCTACACCTTC. Translating gives CASSYSSTYGYTF.